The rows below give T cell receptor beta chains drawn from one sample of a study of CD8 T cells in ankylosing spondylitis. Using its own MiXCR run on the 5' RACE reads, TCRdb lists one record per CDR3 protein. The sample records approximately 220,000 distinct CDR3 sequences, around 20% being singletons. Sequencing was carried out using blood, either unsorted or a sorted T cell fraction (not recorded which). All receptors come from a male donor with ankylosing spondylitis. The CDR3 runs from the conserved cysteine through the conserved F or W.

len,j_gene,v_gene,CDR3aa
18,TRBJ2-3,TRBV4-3,CASSQDWWSSSSTDTQYF
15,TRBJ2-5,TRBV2,CASSEEEILEETQYF
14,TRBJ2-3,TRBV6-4,CASSDSASTDTQYF
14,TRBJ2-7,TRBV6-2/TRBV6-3,CASSYKRVSYEQYF
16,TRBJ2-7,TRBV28,CASSQDPGQGLFEQYF
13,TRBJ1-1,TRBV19,CASLDRLNTEAFF
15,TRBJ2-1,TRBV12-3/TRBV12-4,CASTPSSGKYNEQFF
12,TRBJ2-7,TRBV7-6,CASSLREDEQYF
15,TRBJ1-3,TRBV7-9,CASTRQDSSGNTIYF
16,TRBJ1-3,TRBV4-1,CASSQAQTFSGNTIYF
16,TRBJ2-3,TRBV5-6,CASSVTSGGAGDTQYF
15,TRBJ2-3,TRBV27,CASSTGTTYTDTQYF
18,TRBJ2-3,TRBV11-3,CASSSDGFTGERTDTQYF
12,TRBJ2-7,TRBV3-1,CASSQDDGTVGF
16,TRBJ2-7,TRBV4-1,CASSQEITGGAHEQYF
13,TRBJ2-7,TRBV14,CASSGQGGYEQYF
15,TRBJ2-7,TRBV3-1,CASSQGLAGTYEQYF
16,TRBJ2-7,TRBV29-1,CSVRGFGQFSAYEQYF
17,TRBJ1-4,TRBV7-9,CASSLGDSGVTNEKLFF
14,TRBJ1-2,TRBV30,CAWSADSLGYGYTF
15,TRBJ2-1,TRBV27,CASSSVSGRGDGEFF
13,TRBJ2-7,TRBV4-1,CASSQDSYYEQYF
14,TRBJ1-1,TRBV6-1,CASSKTPGDTEAFF
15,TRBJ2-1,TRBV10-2,CASSDAQSSYNEQFF
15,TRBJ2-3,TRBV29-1,CSVEASGGWTDTQYF
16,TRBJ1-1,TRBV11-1,CASSLAQRGDRTEAFF
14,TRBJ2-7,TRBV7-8,CASSLTQGFDEQYF
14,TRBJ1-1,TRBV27,CASSLRGWADEAFF
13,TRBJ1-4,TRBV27,CASSLGAREKLFF
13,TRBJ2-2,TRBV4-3,CASSQELRGGLFF